This TCR beta chain appears in the sequencing data of a study of control samples from healthy donors and cancer patients. The CDR3 runs to 14 residues. Trimming removed 1 base from V and 1 base from J, with 6 bases in between. Germline V gene lookup returns CDR1 LGHDT and CDR2 YNNKEL (reference sequence). Using immunoSEQ multiplex PCR, the repertoire was profiled, and TCRdb retains in-frame clones only, with some absent. The data hold approximately 89,000 clones, with about 90% observed a single time. The source is a man over 45 in good health. The chain combines TRBV3-1 (or the pseudogene TRBV3-2) with TRBJ2-3; no clear D. What was sequenced was blood. This chain's CDR3 is CASSQVGGTDTQYF. As DNA, the CDR3 is TGTGCCAGCAGCCAAGTGGGCGGCACAGATACGCAGTATTTT.